This is a list of T cell receptor beta chains from one sample in a study of T cells after yellow fever vaccination. MiXCR was run by TCRdb on the 5' RACE reads, yielding one entry per CDR3 protein. The data hold some 350,000 distinct CDR3 sequences, with more than 5.5% observed a single time. The sequences come from PBMCs, collected 5 days after the yellow fever booster vaccination. The source is a man aged 30-40 years who received the YFV17D yellow fever vaccine. Each CDR3 is given with its conserved first and last residue. Each record gives: V gene, clone size, D gene, J gene, CDR3 protein, CDR3 DNA. The D gene is left open where the match is weak. For some rows the clone size is stated as once, few or many, or as a class when expanded; others skip it.

v_call: TRBV10-3
clone_size: NA
d_call: NA
j_call: TRBJ2-7
cdr3_aa: CAISAGVYYEQYF
cdr3_nt: TGTGCCATCAGTGCGGGCGTGTACTACGAGCAGTACTTC

v_call: TRBV14
clone_size: many
d_call: TRBD2
j_call: TRBJ2-1
cdr3_aa: CASSFSGRARSDEQFF
cdr3_nt: TGTGCCAGCAGCTTCTCCGGGAGGGCCCGTTCCGACGAGCAGTTCTTC

v_call: TRBV11-2
clone_size: few
d_call: NA
j_call: TRBJ2-3
cdr3_aa: CASSSGPRDTQYF
cdr3_nt: TGTGCCAGCAGCTCGGGGCCGCGAGATACGCAGTATTTT

v_call: TRBV12-3/TRBV12-4
clone_size: NA
d_call: TRBD1
j_call: TRBJ2-7
cdr3_aa: CASTLGTGADEQYF
cdr3_nt: TGTGCCAGCACCCTGGGGACAGGGGCGGACGAGCAGTACTTC

v_call: TRBV7-2
clone_size: NA
d_call: NA
j_call: TRBJ1-5
cdr3_aa: CASSLGGDRNQPQHF
cdr3_nt: TGTGCCAGCAGCTTAGGGGGGGACCGCAATCAGCCCCAGCATTTT

v_call: TRBV6-2/TRBV6-3
clone_size: few
d_call: NA
j_call: TRBJ2-1
cdr3_aa: CASRAGMIGEQFF
cdr3_nt: TGTGCCAGCAGGGCCGGGATGATTGGTGAGCAGTTCTTC

v_call: TRBV20-1
clone_size: many
d_call: NA
j_call: TRBJ2-1
cdr3_aa: CSASQEGHEFF
cdr3_nt: TGCAGTGCTTCCCAGGAGGGCCACGAGTTCTTC

v_call: TRBV20-1
clone_size: many
d_call: NA
j_call: TRBJ2-1
cdr3_aa: CSARSYSYNEQFF
cdr3_nt: TGCAGTGCTAGATCCTACTCTTACAATGAGCAGTTCTTC

v_call: TRBV7-8
clone_size: few
d_call: NA
j_call: TRBJ1-1
cdr3_aa: CASRRQVNTEAFF
cdr3_nt: TGTGCCAGCAGAAGACAGGTGAACACTGAAGCTTTCTTT

v_call: TRBV7-9
clone_size: many
d_call: NA
j_call: TRBJ2-1
cdr3_aa: CASTSGLNEQFF
cdr3_nt: TGTGCCAGCACTAGTGGCCTCAATGAGCAGTTCTTC

v_call: TRBV2
clone_size: NA
d_call: NA
j_call: TRBJ2-7
cdr3_aa: CANRGSYYEQYF
cdr3_nt: TGTGCAAACCGAGGTTCATACTACGAGCAGTACTTC

v_call: TRBV5-1
clone_size: many
d_call: TRBD2
j_call: TRBJ2-7
cdr3_aa: CASAETGLAAYEQYF
cdr3_nt: TGCGCCAGCGCCGAAACGGGACTAGCGGCGTACGAGCAGTACTTC

v_call: TRBV7-6
clone_size: few
d_call: TRBD2
j_call: TRBJ2-1
cdr3_aa: CASSSGGYEQFF
cdr3_nt: TGTGCCAGCAGCTCGGGGGGATATGAGCAGTTCTTC

v_call: TRBV6-2/TRBV6-3
clone_size: many
d_call: NA
j_call: TRBJ2-3
cdr3_aa: CASSYPDSTDTQYF
cdr3_nt: TGTGCCAGCAGTTACCCGGACAGCACAGATACGCAGTATTTT

v_call: TRBV20-1
clone_size: NA
d_call: TRBD1
j_call: TRBJ2-7
cdr3_aa: CSARPGTARFSQYF
cdr3_nt: TGCAGTGCTCGACCCGGGACAGCTCGATTTTCGCAGTACTTC

v_call: TRBV7-7
clone_size: few
d_call: NA
j_call: TRBJ2-5
cdr3_aa: CASSNPGTQETQYF
cdr3_nt: TGTGCTAGCAGCAACCCCGGGACGCAAGAGACCCAGTACTTC

v_call: TRBV24-1
clone_size: few
d_call: TRBD1
j_call: TRBJ2-7
cdr3_aa: CATSDPGTGYEQYF
cdr3_nt: TGTGCCACCAGTGATCCAGGGACAGGGTACGAGCAGTACTTC

v_call: TRBV7-2
clone_size: NA
d_call: TRBD2
j_call: TRBJ2-5
cdr3_aa: CASSLTSGGPLQETQYF
cdr3_nt: TGTGCCAGCAGCTTGACTAGCGGGGGACCTCTCCAAGAGACCCAGTACTTC

v_call: TRBV20-1
clone_size: NA
d_call: TRBD1
j_call: TRBJ2-1
cdr3_aa: CCARSRTGTSYNEQFF
cdr3_nt: TGCTGCGCTAGATCCAGGACAGGAACGTCCTACAATGAGCAGTTCTTC

v_call: TRBV4-2
clone_size: few
d_call: NA
j_call: TRBJ2-3
cdr3_aa: CASSQDPLVGTSTDTQYF
cdr3_nt: TGTGCCAGCAGCCAAGACCCCCTCGTTGGGACTAGCACAGATACGCAGTATTTT

v_call: TRBV6-2/TRBV6-3
clone_size: few
d_call: TRBD2
j_call: TRBJ2-2
cdr3_aa: CASSYQSRGLAVVQYANTGELFF
cdr3_nt: TGTGCCAGCAGTTACCAATCCCGCGGACTAGCGGTAGTCCAATACGCGAACACCGGGGAGCTGTTTTTT

v_call: TRBV5-6
clone_size: few
d_call: NA
j_call: TRBJ2-5
cdr3_aa: CASSSIGGNQETQYF
cdr3_nt: TGTGCCAGCAGCTCGATCGGCGGAAACCAAGAGACCCAGTACTTC

v_call: TRBV27
clone_size: many
d_call: NA
j_call: TRBJ2-7
cdr3_aa: CASTREQYF
cdr3_nt: TGTGCCAGCACTAGAGAGCAGTACTTC

v_call: TRBV27
clone_size: many
d_call: TRBD1
j_call: TRBJ2-3
cdr3_aa: CASSLLLGTGGTDTQYF
cdr3_nt: TGTGCCAGCAGCCTTCTATTGGGGACAGGGGGCACAGATACGCAGTATTTT

v_call: TRBV19
clone_size: few
d_call: NA
j_call: TRBJ2-3
cdr3_aa: CASSMTLADTQYF
cdr3_nt: TGTGCCAGTAGTATGACCTTGGCTGATACGCAGTATTTT

v_call: TRBV28
clone_size: NA
d_call: NA
j_call: TRBJ2-5
cdr3_aa: CAGAPDGTETQYF
cdr3_nt: TGTGCCGGAGCCCCGGACGGCACAGAGACCCAGTACTTC

v_call: TRBV5-8
clone_size: few
d_call: NA
j_call: TRBJ2-1
cdr3_aa: CASSLGVGASSYNEQFF
cdr3_nt: TGTGCCAGCAGCCTGGGGGTGGGGGCGAGCTCCTACAATGAGCAGTTCTTC

v_call: TRBV7-2
clone_size: NA
d_call: NA
j_call: TRBJ2-1
cdr3_aa: CASSTPGSRQFF
cdr3_nt: TGTGCCAGCAGTACACCCGGGTCTAGGCAGTTCTTC

v_call: TRBV29-1
clone_size: few
d_call: NA
j_call: TRBJ2-5
cdr3_aa: CSVEPQVLETQYF
cdr3_nt: TGCAGCGTTGAACCCCAGGTCCTAGAGACCCAGTACTTC

v_call: TRBV7-6
clone_size: many
d_call: NA
j_call: TRBJ2-5
cdr3_aa: CASSLLSRSPETQYF
cdr3_nt: TGTGCCAGCAGCCTACTTAGCAGGAGTCCAGAGACCCAGTACTTC

v_call: TRBV29-1
clone_size: NA
d_call: NA
j_call: TRBJ2-2
cdr3_aa: CSARLAVTGELFF
cdr3_nt: TGCAGCGCCCGCTTAGCGGTCACCGGGGAGCTGTTTTTT

v_call: TRBV29-1
clone_size: few
d_call: NA
j_call: TRBJ2-3
cdr3_aa: CSARQLSSTDTQYF
cdr3_nt: TGCAGCGCGCGCCAGCTGTCTTCAACAGATACGCAGTATTTT

v_call: TRBV29-1
clone_size: NA
d_call: TRBD1
j_call: TRBJ2-3
cdr3_aa: CTTARGTGTDTLYF
cdr3_nt: TGCACCACCGCCCGGGGGACAGGCACAGATACGCTGTATTTT

v_call: TRBV28
clone_size: many
d_call: NA
j_call: TRBJ2-3
cdr3_aa: CASSFRLSTDTQYF
cdr3_nt: TGTGCCAGCAGTTTTAGGCTCAGCACAGATACGCAGTATTTT

v_call: TRBV5-1
clone_size: few
d_call: TRBD2
j_call: TRBJ2-7
cdr3_aa: CASTPAIAGGIHEQYF
cdr3_nt: TGCGCCAGCACTCCCGCAATAGCGGGAGGAATCCACGAGCAGTACTTC

v_call: TRBV12-3/TRBV12-4
clone_size: NA
d_call: TRBD2
j_call: TRBJ2-5
cdr3_aa: CASTVLAGIAKTQYF
cdr3_nt: TGTGCCAGCACCGTACTAGCGGGAATAGCGAAGACCCAGTACTTC

v_call: TRBV13
clone_size: NA
d_call: TRBD2
j_call: TRBJ2-1
cdr3_aa: CASSSLAGVSNEQFF
cdr3_nt: TGTGCCAGCAGCTCTCTAGCGGGAGTTAGCAATGAGCAGTTCTTC

v_call: TRBV7-9
clone_size: few
d_call: TRBD1
j_call: TRBJ2-5
cdr3_aa: CASSRIDRVIETQYF
cdr3_nt: TGTGCCAGCAGCAGAATCGACAGGGTAATTGAGACCCAGTACTTC

v_call: TRBV2
clone_size: NA
d_call: NA
j_call: TRBJ2-2
cdr3_aa: CASNLDTGELFF
cdr3_nt: TGTGCCAGCAATCTCGACACCGGGGAGCTGTTTTTT

v_call: TRBV11-2
clone_size: few
d_call: TRBD2
j_call: TRBJ2-1
cdr3_aa: CASSSLAGTYNEQFF
cdr3_nt: TGTGCCAGCAGTTCACTAGCGGGAACCTACAATGAGCAGTTCTTC

v_call: TRBV5-1
clone_size: NA
d_call: NA
j_call: TRBJ2-1
cdr3_aa: CASSNPGTANEQFF
cdr3_nt: TGCGCCAGCAGCAACCCAGGGACGGCCAATGAGCAGTTCTTC

v_call: TRBV19
clone_size: NA
d_call: TRBD1
j_call: TRBJ2-7
cdr3_aa: CASSPRQGVYEQYF
cdr3_nt: TGTGCCAGTAGTCCAAGACAGGGGGTCTACGAGCAGTACTTC

v_call: TRBV27
clone_size: many
d_call: NA
j_call: TRBJ2-7
cdr3_aa: CASSKLVTPYEQYF
cdr3_nt: TGTGCCAGCAGCAAACTAGTCACTCCGTACGAGCAGTACTTC

v_call: TRBV7-2
clone_size: many
d_call: TRBD1
j_call: TRBJ2-1
cdr3_aa: CASSPTGQGTYNEQFF
cdr3_nt: TGTGCCAGCAGCCCAACCGGACAGGGCACCTACAATGAGCAGTTCTTC

v_call: TRBV12-3/TRBV12-4
clone_size: few
d_call: NA
j_call: TRBJ1-1
cdr3_aa: CASSLVGRPDTEAFF
cdr3_nt: TGTGCCAGCAGTTTAGTCGGACGACCGGACACTGAAGCTTTCTTT

v_call: TRBV20-1
clone_size: few
d_call: NA
j_call: TRBJ1-2
cdr3_aa: CSAREDRFWDGYTF
cdr3_nt: TGCAGTGCTAGAGAAGACAGGTTTTGGGATGGCTACACCTTC

v_call: TRBV5-6
clone_size: many
d_call: TRBD1
j_call: TRBJ2-4
cdr3_aa: CASRATGSGNIQYF
cdr3_nt: TGTGCCAGCAGAGCGACAGGGAGTGGAAACATTCAGTACTTC

v_call: TRBV12-3/TRBV12-4
clone_size: many
d_call: NA
j_call: TRBJ2-5
cdr3_aa: CASSGQEETQYF
cdr3_nt: TGTGCCAGCAGCGGCCAGGAAGAGACCCAGTACTTC

v_call: TRBV10-1
clone_size: NA
d_call: TRBD2
j_call: TRBJ2-1
cdr3_aa: CASSESRLAGGVEQFF
cdr3_nt: TGCGCCAGCAGTGAGTCGCGGCTAGCGGGAGGTGTAGAGCAGTTCTTC

v_call: TRBV6-4
clone_size: many
d_call: NA
j_call: TRBJ1-1
cdr3_aa: CASSAGLQTEAFF
cdr3_nt: TGTGCCAGCAGTGCCGGACTTCAGACTGAAGCTTTCTTT

v_call: TRBV5-1
clone_size: few
d_call: TRBD1
j_call: TRBJ2-5
cdr3_aa: CASSPADRGYQETQYF
cdr3_nt: TGCGCCAGCAGCCCCGCGGACAGGGGGTACCAAGAGACCCAGTACTTC

v_call: TRBV7-2
clone_size: few
d_call: TRBD2
j_call: TRBJ2-5
cdr3_aa: CASSLGYGTSGEETQYF
cdr3_nt: TGTGCCAGCAGCTTAGGTTATGGGACTAGCGGAGAAGAGACCCAGTACTTC